The source of this TCR beta chain is a study of blood T cell repertoires in COVID-19. The study recruited people aged about 18 to 95 years across about two dozen US areas. TCRdb's copy holds only in-frame clones and misses some; the assay was immunoSEQ multiplex PCR. The repertoire holds 120,000 to 150,000 clones, 84% seen once, with about 3.4% in the top ten. After removal of 7 bases from V and 3 bases from J, the junction contained 13 bases not matched to a gene. Germline CDR1 MDHEN, CDR2 SYDVKM. There are 17 residues in the CDR3. This TCR was recovered from a woman in her forties or fifties with acute COVID-19. The specimen was PBMCs or T cells enriched from blood (not recorded which). The chain is built from TRBV28 and TRBJ2-2, with 8 bases fitting TRBD2. The CDR3 sequence is CASMVGGAGEHTGELFF. Written as DNA, the CDR3 is TGTGCCAGCATGGTGGGGGGAGCGGGAGAACACACCGGGGAGCTGTTTTTT.